Reported below is one TCR beta chain. Antigen: not known. Libraries used 5'RACE template switching adding universal primer site and UMIs. TCRdb reanalyzed the 5' RACE reads and collapses them to one entry per CDR3 protein, without DNA. The data show some 390,000 distinct CDR3 sequences, and the top ten clones hold about 11%. This specimen belongs to a study of T cells expressing NK-cell markers. This CDR3 region has 11 residues. Whole-study results and caveats: The dominant NKG2C+ clonotypes represented roughly 1.0-7.5% of CD8+ T cells in six or seven donors.

This TCR was recovered from a woman aged 50 to 60 in good health. The rearrangement joins TRBV12-3 or TRBV12-4 to TRBJ2-1; the TRBD1 assignment by TCRdb is unverifiable without DNA. The sequenced sample was blood T cells: a sorted CD56 or NKG2C T cell subset, CD4+ or CD8+ T cells, or bulk PBMC T cells (not recorded which). This CDR3 reads CASRWGYEQFF.